One TCR beta chain is described in this entry. This specimen belongs to a study of blood T cell repertoires in COVID-19. Across the whole study: The United States, Italy and Spain were the sources of the acute and convalescent COVID-19 samples. Sources were T cells, B-cell-depleted T cells, or PBMCs; the material itself was cDNA or gDNA.

How the authors handled the data: Cell counts per sample came from amplifying reference gene primers. Method: immunoSEQ multiplex PCR; TCRdb's copy keeps in-frame clones and lacks some. From that table come the V and J calls and clone size; the DNA was used to work out D and trimming. The repertoire holds around 74,000 clones, with roughly 85% as singletons. The V and J ends lost 3 bases and 5 bases respectively, with 17 bases between them. Germline V lookup: CDR1 SGHRS, CDR2 YFSETQ. The CDR3 is made up of 15 amino acids. This receptor was taken from a man younger than 40 with acute or convalescent COVID-19. The sequenced sample consisted of peripheral blood. The chain combines TRBV5-1 with TRBJ1-2; D perhaps matches TRBD1 (5 bases). The CDR3 sequence is CASSSSAGSHYGYTF. DNA for the CDR3: TGCGCCAGCAGCTCTAGCGCAGGGAGTCATTATGGCTACACCTTC. The whole variable domain, filled in from reference TRBV5-1 and TRBJ1-2, reads KAGVTQTPRYLIKTRGQQVTLSCSPISGHRSVSWYQQTPGQGLQFLFEYFSETQRNKGNFPGRFSGRQFSNSRSEMNVSTLELGDSALYLCASSSSAGSHYGYTFGSGTRLTVV.